The clone carrying this T cell receptor beta chain came up a few times. This sample was taken from a study of cytomegalovirus exposure and HLA in healthy donors. The V gene's germline CDR1 is SGHTA and CDR2 FQGNSA. This CDR3 is built from 13 residues. Trimming removed 3 bases at V and 2 bases at J, with 7 bases between. The PCR used 60 Vbeta and 13 Jbeta primers. Sequencing was performed with immunoSEQ multiplex PCR; in TCRdb, only in-frame clones are kept and a portion is missing. The data show some 120,000 clones, roughly 9% seen once. The clonotype comes from a young man in good health and CMV-seronegative. Sequencing was performed on PBMCs. The chain recombines TRBV7-2 with TRBJ1-1; D ambiguous. In DNA form, the CDR3 reads TGTGCCAGCAGCTTGCTCAGAAACACTGAAGCTTTCTTT. Translation gives CASSLLRNTEAFF.